One and the same sample provided the 10 T cell receptor beta chains below, sequenced in a study of metastatic and nonmetastatic thyroid tumors (dated by TCRdb to the early 2020s). None of the patients had been given any treatment before thyroid surgery. The library was built by means of PCR. Sequencer: Illumina HiSeq 4000. TCRdb trimmed public reads at Q25 via fastp, called clones via MiXCR and kept in-frame beta chains. This sample is represented by approximately 7,000 clones; 15% to 20% of them were singletons. The ten largest clonotypes hold roughly 26% of the sample. The sequenced material came from adjacent normal tissue. The receptors were gathered from a male donor with papillary thyroid cancer or a benign thyroid nodule (not recorded which). Some clones in this sample may be carry-over from other donors' samples.

This clone appeared a few times. The chain links TRBV2 to TRBJ1-2; 8 bases match TRBD1. Germline loops: CDR1 SNHLY, CDR2 FYNNEI. The CDR3 contains 13 residues. V shed 10 bases and J 8 bases; nucleotides not matched to a gene: 12. The CDR3 sequence is CAISSQGVEGYTF. For the CDR3, the DNA is TGTGCCATCAGCTCACAGGGGGTAGAGGGCTACACCTTC.

V gene TRBV20-1 combines with J gene TRBJ1-1; TRBD1 agrees at 8 bases. The J segment lost 11 bases and the V segment lost 4 bases, leaving 9 bases of the junction unmatched. The CDR3 consists of 12 residues. Germline CDR1 is DFQATT and CDR2 is SNEGSKA (reference sequence). The CDR3 reads CSANRQGARAFF. The CDR3 coding sequence is TGCAGTGCTAACAGGCAGGGGGCAAGGGCTTTCTTT.

Ten or more counts support this clone. It may be a read error: a sequence one base away is much more abundant. The gene calls are TRBV11-3 and TRBJ2-3; tentatively, D is TRBD2 (5 bases). This CDR3 region has 15 residues. Trimming took off 1 base at V and 1 base at J, with 9 bases between the two ends. Germline lookup yields CDR1 SGHNT and CDR2 YENEEA. CDR3 in DNA: TGTGCCAGCAGCTTAGGACGGGGAGGCACAGATACGCAGTATTTT. It yields the protein CASSLGRGGTDTQYF. Full variable domain (missing parts from reference TRBV11-3 and TRBJ2-3): EAGVVQSPRYKIIEKKQPVAFWCNPISGHNTLYWYLQNLGQGPELLIRYENEEAVDDSQLPKDRFSAERLKGVDSTLKIQPAELGDSAVYLCASSLGRGGTDTQYFGPGTRLTVL.

This clone was found a few times. V usage is TRBV24-1 and J usage is TRBJ1-2; D is unresolved. V lost 9 bases and J 4 bases, leaving 11 bases between the germline ends. Germline V CDR1 and CDR2: KGHDR, SFDVKD. This CDR3 has 12 residues. CDR3 sequence reads: CATGSSLYGYTF. The CDR3 region has the DNA TGTGCCACCGGGTCCAGCCTCTATGGCTACACCTTC.

The V and J genes are TRBV28 and TRBJ2-2; no clear D. V was cut by 3 bases and J by 8 bases, with 1 base left in between. Looked up from germline, CDR1 is MDHEN and CDR2 is SYDVKM. The CDR3 runs 10 residues. As DNA, the CDR3 is TGTGCCAGCAGTTTGGGGGAGCTGTTTTTT. Translating gives CASSLGELFF.

The V gene is TRBV30, the J gene TRBJ2-6; D not resolved. The CDR3 loop spans 15 amino acids. The V end was cut by 0 bases, the J end by 0 bases, with 6 bases between. The germline V gene encodes CDR1 GTSNPN and CDR2 SVGIG (reference sequence). The CDR3 nucleotides read TGTGCCTGGAGTGTATCCTTCTCTGGGGCCAACGTCCTGACTTTC. This codes for CAWSVSFSGANVLTF.

This clone occurred a few times. V usage is TRBV6-1 and J usage is TRBJ1-3; the D is unclear. In germline, CDR1 is MNHNS, CDR2 SASEGT. The CDR3 is 11 amino acids. V was trimmed by 4 bases and J by 4 bases, leaving 2 bases between them. The CDR3 sequence is CASSGGNTIYF. The CDR3 DNA reads TGTGCCAGCAGTGGGGGAAACACCATATATTTT.

This clone occurred a few times. V is TRBV6-4 and J is TRBJ1-6, with D unclear. CDR1 is MRHNA and CDR2 is SNTAGT in the germline V gene. The CDR3 is 17 residues long. The V end lost 3 bases, the J end lost 6 bases, and 18 bases lay between the germline ends. CDR3 sequence: CASSEAVEGKGNSPLHF. CDR3 DNA sequence: TGTGCCAGCAGTGAAGCTGTTGAGGGTAAGGGTAATTCACCCCTCCACTTT.

The chain uses TRBV7-9 and TRBJ2-1, with D tentatively TRBD2 (5 bases). The CDR3 is made up of 13 amino acids. The germline V gene encodes CDR1 SEHNR and CDR2 FQNEAQ (reference sequence). V was pared by 8 bases and J by 6 bases, with 14 bases between. The chain's CDR3 is CASLWGVGNEQFF. The CDR3 DNA sequence: TGTGCCAGCTTGTGGGGAGTAGGCAATGAGCAGTTCTTC.

This clone was seen more than once but under ten times. Other DNA sequences from this sample encode an identical CDR3 as well. The rearrangement joins TRBV20-1 to TRBJ2-7; D is unclear. This CDR3 comprises 12 residues. From germline, CDR1 is DFQATT and CDR2 SNEGSKA (reference sequence). V lost 3 bases to trimming and J lost 4 bases, with 10 bases between them. The CDR3 coding sequence is TGCAGTGCTAGGTACGTTTCTTACGAGCAGTACTTC. Protein sequence: CSARYVSYEQYF.